This T cell receptor (beta chain) was identified in a study of CD8 T cells in Susac syndrome. Random-hexamer reverse transcription was applied to 0.5 to 1 ug RNA. TCRdb ran MiXCR on the immunoSEQ multiplex PCR reads and lists one entry per CDR3 protein. The sample contains 200,000 to 250,000 distinct CDR3 sequences, approximately 95% of which appear only once. CDR1 and CDR2 from the germline V gene are LNHDA and SQIVND (reference sequence). Trimming pared 3 bases from V and 3 bases from J, leaving 0 bases between. The CDR3 is 11 amino acids. The clonotype comes from a human donor with multiple sclerosis. V gene TRBV19 combines with J gene TRBJ2-1, with unresolved D. Sample: CD4+ T cells from PBMCs. The CDR3 bases are TGTGCCAGTAGTATCTACAATGAGCAGTTCTTC. Protein product: CASSIYNEQFF.